The clone carrying this TCR beta chain was seen more than once but under ten times. Its antigen is not known. MiXCR, applied by TCRdb to the reads, yields one record per CDR3 protein. The repertoire holds some 2,900 distinct CDR3 sequences, with roughly a quarter as singletons. Germline V gene lookup returns CDR1 SQVTM and CDR2 ANQGSEA. This CDR3 comprises 11 residues. V lost 3 bases, J lost 2 bases, and 4 bases lay in between. These data originate in a study of lung T cells in sarcoidosis with Löfgren's syndrome. Study observations and caveats: The most expanded V genes in Löfgren's patients were reportedly TRAV12-1 and TRBV2. Multiple Löfgren's syndrome patients reportedly shared TRAV12-1 and TRBV2 CDR3 motifs.

The genes are TRBV29-1 and TRBJ1-2; unclear D gene. The TCR was taken from a human donor with sarcoidosis (Löfgren's syndrome or another form), or a control subject (not recorded which). The sequenced material came from CD4+ T cells from bronchoalveolar lavage. The CDR3 bases are TGCAGCGTTGAGGGCAACTATGGCTACACCTTC. It yields the protein CSVEGNYGYTF.